The 21 T cell receptor beta chains below come from one sample, sequenced in a study of response to subunit inactivated influenza vaccine. One entry per CDR3 protein, called by TCRdb with MiXCR from the RT-PCR reads. Of hundreds of thousands of distinct CDR3 sequences listed, 15% to 18% are singletons. This sample comprised PBMCs from blood, obtained 11 to 12 days after vaccination. The receptor source for this set is a man aged 50-60 years who received an inactivated influenza vaccine.

The chain recombines TRBV14 with TRBJ2-1, with 9 nucleotides matching TRBD2. Trimming took 4 bases from V and 8 from J; bases not matched to a gene: 12. CDR1 SGHDN and CDR2 FVKESK come from the germline V gene. The CDR3 extends over 16 amino acids. CDR3: CASSRLPGLAMHEQFF. CDR3 in DNA: TGTGCCAGCAGCCGTTTACCGGGACTAGCTATGCATGAGCAGTTCTTC.

The genes are TRBV28 and TRBJ2-6; weak D call: TRBD1 (6 bases). This CDR3 contains 16 residues. V dropped 4 bases and J dropped 0 bases, with 10 bases sitting between them. Per germline, CDR1 MDHEN and CDR2 SYDVKM. The CDR3 sequence: CASSSTGTSGANVLTF. In DNA, the CDR3 is TGTGCCAGCAGTTCAACAGGGACCTCTGGGGCCAACGTCCTGACTTTC.

In its sample, this clonotype was seen a few times. This chain joins TRBV12-3 or TRBV12-4 and TRBJ2-4, with 9 bases that match TRBD1. The CDR3 totals 16 residues. V dropped 6 bases and J dropped 0; count of bases not matched to a gene: 6. CDR3 sequence (DNA): TGTGCCAGCAGATCCGGGACAGGGATAGCCAAAAACATTCAGTACTTC. Encoded protein: CASRSGTGIAKNIQYF.

There are a few counts of this clonotype. The J gene is TRBJ2-3, the V gene TRBV20-1, with a tentative D call TRBD1 (6 bases). The V and J ends lost 3 bases and 2 bases respectively, with 18 bases between them. Germline V gene data show CDR1 as DFQATT and CDR2 as SNEGSKA (reference sequence). The CDR3 length is 16 residues. Here the CDR3 reads CSASSFQGPTTDTQYF. In nucleotides, the CDR3 is TGCAGTGCTAGTTCGTTTCAGGGGCCTACCACAGATACGCAGTATTTT.

This clonotype was observed a handful of times. V is TRBV5-1 and J is TRBJ1-3; D gene unclear. This CDR3 has 13 residues. Deletions cut 7 bases from V and 0 bases from J, with 8 bases between. Germline V CDR1 and CDR2: SGHRS, YFSETQ. The CDR3 here is CASAGGSGNTIYF. The CDR3 DNA is TGCGCCAGCGCCGGAGGCTCTGGAAACACCATATATTTT. The full variable domain, in which reference TRBV5-1 and TRBJ1-3 provide the parts outside the CDR3, is KAGVTQTPRYLIKTRGQQVTLSCSPISGHRSVSWYQQTPGQGLQFLFEYFSETQRNKGNFPGRFSGRQFSNSRSEMNVSTLELGDSALYLCASAGGSGNTIYFGEGSWLTVV.

This clonotype appeared a few times. The chain recombines TRBV7-8 with TRBJ2-7; 7 bases align to TRBD1. V was pared by 1 base and J by 3 bases, with 9 bases of the junction left unmatched. Per germline, CDR1 SGHVS and CDR2 FQNEAQ. The CDR3 spans 16 residues. The CDR3 is CASSLGLGAGGYEQYF. The DNA for the CDR3 is TGTGCCAGCAGCTTAGGTCTCGGGGCAGGGGGCTACGAGCAGTACTTC.

The table lists this clonotype with a few counts. The chain joins TRBV20-1 to TRBJ2-5, with 9 bases identical to TRBD2. Trimming at V came to 1 base and at J to 2 bases, leaving 2 bases not matched to a gene. The CDR3 is 14 residues long. Germline V CDR1 and CDR2: DFQATT, SNEGSKA (reference sequence). The CDR3 is CSARVAGEQETQYF. The CDR3 coding sequence is TGCAGTGCTAGAGTAGCGGGGGAACAAGAGACCCAGTACTTC.

This clonotype was detected only a few times. The V call is TRBV15, the J call TRBJ2-5; maybe TRBD2 (7 bases). V was cut by 3 bases and J by 2 bases, with 13 bases left in between. The CDR3 runs 15 residues. Looked up from germline, CDR1 is LNHNV and CDR2 is YYDKDF (reference sequence). The CDR3 DNA sequence: TGTGCCACCAGCAGTAGGGGGGGATCACAAGAGACCCAGTACTTC. This codes for CATSSRGGSQETQYF.

V and J are TRBV20-1 and TRBJ1-6, with D tentatively TRBD1 (5 bases). CDR1 is DFQATT, CDR2 SNEGSKA, per germline (reference sequence). V lost 6 bases and J lost 9, with 18 bases in between. The CDR3 length is 14 residues. For the CDR3, the DNA is TGCAGTGCGTCGAAGGAGCGGGGCCTTTCACCCCTCCACTTT. It codes for CSASKERGLSPLHF.

This chain links TRBV12-3 or TRBV12-4 with TRBJ2-1; TRBD1 or TRBD2 may be the D gene (5 bases each). The V gene lost 5 bases and the J gene lost 4 bases, with 15 bases spanning the gap. The CDR3 contains 15 residues. The CDR3 loop reads CASSRTNGGYNEQFF. The CDR3, as DNA: TGTGCCAGCAGTCGGACAAATGGGGGATACAATGAGCAGTTCTTC.

The J gene is TRBJ1-5, the V gene TRBV10-3; TRBD1 agrees at 7 bases. CDR1 is ENHRY, CDR2 SYGVKD, per germline. V shed 5 bases, J shed 9 bases, and the junction held 13 bases outside the gene matches. The CDR3 consists of 15 residues. The CDR3 is CAISRKQGGWPPQHF. CDR3 sequence (DNA): TGTGCCATCAGTAGAAAGCAGGGGGGATGGCCGCCCCAGCATTTT.

The rearrangement joins TRBV9 to TRBJ2-7, with D uncertain. CDR3 size: 15 residues. Trimming took 0 bases from V and 2 from J, leaving 12 bases between them. Germline loops: CDR1 SGDLS, CDR2 YYNGEE. CDR3 amino acids: CASSVGSLGTYEQYF. In nucleotides, the CDR3 is TGTGCCAGCAGCGTAGGCAGCCTAGGGACCTACGAGCAGTACTTC.

This clonotype was picked up a small number of times. This rearrangement joins TRBV28 to TRBJ1-5, with TRBD1 matching over 9 bases. This CDR3 spans 14 amino acids. Germline assignment: CDR1 MDHEN and CDR2 SYDVKM. J lost 5 bases, V lost 5 bases, and 4 bases had no gene match. In DNA form, the CDR3 reads TGTGCCAGCAGTCGGGACAGGGCTTATCAGCCCCAGCATTTT. The encoded protein is CASSRDRAYQPQHF.

V gene TRBV5-1 combines with J gene TRBJ2-6; D possibly corresponds to TRBD1 (5 bases). The V end was cut by 0 bases, the J end by 2 bases, with 9 bases between. The CDR3 loop spans 16 amino acids. Per the germline V gene, CDR1 is SGHRS and CDR2 is YFSETQ. CDR3 amino acids: CASSLAWGAGANVLTF. DNA for the CDR3: TGCGCCAGCAGCTTGGCTTGGGGCGCTGGGGCCAACGTCCTGACTTTC.

The rearrangement joins TRBV27 to TRBJ2-1; 7 bases align to TRBD2. CDR3 size: 16 residues. The J segment lost 4 bases and the V segment lost 5 bases, leaving 11 bases of the junction unmatched. Germline V lookup: CDR1 MNHEY, CDR2 SMNVEV (reference sequence). As DNA, the CDR3 is TGTGCCAGCAGTCCCGCGGGGGACGTGCTTTACAATGAGCAGTTCTTC. This sequence encodes CASSPAGDVLYNEQFF.

This clonotype was detected a few times. The chain is built from TRBV11-2 and TRBJ2-1; 9 bases are shared with TRBD2. The CDR3 spans 16 residues. Germline V gene data show CDR1 as SGHAT and CDR2 as FQNNGV. Trimming at V came to 5 bases and at J to 9 bases, leaving 14 bases not matched to a gene. The CDR3 is CASSLASGAKRVEQFF. The CDR3 coding sequence is TGTGCCAGCAGCCTCGCTAGCGGGGCTAAGCGGGTTGAGCAGTTCTTC.

This sequence joins TRBV24-1 and TRBJ2-3; D ambiguous. This CDR3 spans 15 amino acids. V dropped 4 bases and J dropped 2 bases, with 12 bases sitting between them. Germline V CDR1 and CDR2: KGHDR, SFDVKD. The CDR3 here is CATSEARKYTDTQYF. The CDR3 bases are TGTGCCACCAGTGAGGCGAGAAAATACACAGATACGCAGTATTTT.

This clonotype came up a few times. The chain carries TRBV29-1 and TRBJ2-2; tentatively, D is TRBD1 (5 bases). This CDR3 region has 15 residues. The ends were cut back, 6 bases at V and 0 bases at J, with 14 bases in the middle. Germline assignment: CDR1 SQVTM and CDR2 ANQGSEA. The CDR3 DNA is TGCAGCGTCCAAGGACAAGACGCGAACACCGGGGAGCTGTTTTTT. It specifies CSVQGQDANTGELFF.

The J gene is TRBJ1-1, the V gene TRBV3-1; a weak D match, TRBD1 (5 bases). V was cut by 1 base and J by 12 bases, with 12 bases left in between. Germline CDR1 is LGHDT and CDR2 is YNNKEL (reference sequence). The CDR3 has 12 residues. The CDR3 DNA follows: TGTGCCAGCAGCCAAGTCTCAGGGAGGTCTTTCTTT. It translates to CASSQVSGRSFF.

V and J are TRBV5-5 and TRBJ2-3, with D unresolved. The V gene lost 4 bases and the J gene lost 0 bases, with 12 bases spanning the gap. Germline CDR1 and CDR2: SGHKS and YYEKEE (reference sequence). CDR3 length: 15 residues. CDR3 DNA sequence: TGTGCCAGCAGCCCCGTGGGTCGTAGCACAGATACGCAGTATTTT. It translates to CASSPVGRSTDTQYF.

The rearrangement joins TRBV3-1 to TRBJ1-6; TRBD1 might be the D (5 bases). The germline V gene encodes CDR1 LGHDT and CDR2 YNNKEL (reference sequence). V was trimmed by 7 bases and J by 7 bases, leaving 11 bases between them. The CDR3 contains 13 residues. The CDR3 spells CASTGTPNSPLHF. The CDR3 coding sequence is TGTGCCAGCACCGGGACCCCCAATTCACCCCTCCACTTT.